The entry below gives a single T cell receptor (beta chain) sequence along with its context. Treatment-naive patients with stable or active relapsing-remitting disease served as multiple sclerosis controls. This entry comes from a study of CD8 T cells in Susac syndrome. About 0.5 to 1 ug RNA was reverse transcribed with random hexamers. TCRdb redid the calling of the immunoSEQ multiplex PCR reads with MiXCR, one entry per CDR3 protein. The sample carries 230,000 or so distinct CDR3 sequences, approximately 95% recorded once. From germline, CDR1 is MNHNS and CDR2 SASEGT. Trimming stripped 6 bases from V and 1 base from J, with 17 bases between. This CDR3 has 16 amino acids.

The receptor was isolated from a human donor with multiple sclerosis. Sample: CD4+ T cells from PBMCs. The genes are TRBV6-1 and TRBJ2-3; tentatively, D is TRBD1 (6 bases). The CDR3 region is CASSPSGTPGTDTQYF. DNA for the CDR3: TGTGCCAGCAGCCCCTCCGGGACACCCGGCACAGATACGCAGTATTTT.